These T cell receptor beta chains were read from a single sample in a study of CD8+CD57+ T cells in acquired aplastic anemia. In TCRdb, the reads were re-called with MiXCR into one record per CDR3 protein. The sample has 120,000 or so distinct CDR3 sequences, about 60% seen once. The sample consisted of sorted CD4+, CD8+, or CD8+CD57+ T cells (not recorded which) from PBMCs. These receptors came from a human donor with aplastic anemia. CDR3s include the opening cysteine and the closing phenylalanine or tryptophan. Each record gives: V gene, D gene, J gene, clone size, CDR3 DNA, CDR3 protein. D genes are given only for firm matches. The listing skips clone size in some rows; elsewhere it reads once, few, many or a size class.

>TRBV7-2|-|TRBJ1-2|once
TGTGCCAGCAGCTTAGAGGCAGGGATAGGCTACACCTTC
CASSLEAGIGYTF
>TRBV12-3/TRBV12-4|-|TRBJ2-2|few
TGTGCCAGCAGTTTAGTAGAGGAGCTGTTTTTT
CASSLVEELFF
>TRBV10-3|-|TRBJ1-5|-
TGTGCCATCAGTGAGGGGGCCCCGGAGGATCAGCCCCAGCATTTT
CAISEGAPEDQPQHF
>TRBV12-3/TRBV12-4|TRBD1|TRBJ1-5|many
TGTGCCAGCAGCTCAATGACAGGGGAGCCCCAGCATTTT
CASSSMTGEPQHF
>TRBV10-3|TRBD1|TRBJ1-1|-
TGTGCCATCAGCGCCAGGGGACAGCAGAACACTGAAGCTTTCTTT
CAISARGQQNTEAFF
>TRBV19|-|TRBJ1-6|many
TGTGCCAGTAGTATTGGGGGGCCCAGCTCACCCCTCCACTTT
CASSIGGPSSPLHF
>TRBV10-1|TRBD1|TRBJ1-2|-
TGCGCCAGCAGTGAGTCGAGAGGGGGCACCGCTAACTATGGCTACACCTTC
CASSESRGGTANYGYTF
>TRBV20-1|TRBD2|TRBJ2-7|many
TGCAGTGCTAAAGATAGGACTAGCGGGATCTACGAGCAGTACTTC
CSAKDRTSGIYEQYF
>TRBV6-1|-|TRBJ2-7|-
TGTGCCAGCAGGGGCTTAACAGGGTCGAAACTCCCCGAGCAGTACTTC
CASRGLTGSKLPEQYF
>TRBV28|TRBD2|TRBJ2-1|few
TGTGCCAGCAGTCTCGGAGGGGCGGGAGGGGATGAGCAGTTCTTC
CASSLGGAGGDEQFF
>TRBV5-1|TRBD1|TRBJ2-3|few
TGCGCCAGTACCTTTCCGGGACAGGGCACAGATACGCAGTATTTT
CASTFPGQGTDTQYF
>TRBV10-3|TRBD1|TRBJ2-5|few
TGTGCCATCAGTGAGTCGGGAGCAGGGGGCCGGGAGACCCAGTACTTC
CAISESGAGGRETQYF
>TRBV2|-|TRBJ2-7|-
TGTGCCAGCAGTACGGGCCGGGACTTTGCGACCTACGAGCAGTACTTC
CASSTGRDFATYEQYF
>TRBV24-1|-|TRBJ1-1|-
TGTGCCACCCGCGGCGTTGGGGGCACTGAAGCTTTCTTT
CATRGVGGTEAFF
>TRBV19|-|TRBJ1-3|many
TGTGCCAGTAATTCTGGGAATCGGGGCTCCTCTGGAAACACCATATATTTT
CASNSGNRGSSGNTIYF
>TRBV7-6|-|TRBJ2-2|many
TGTGCCAGCAGCTCCTACACCGGGGAGCTGTTTTTT
CASSSYTGELFF
>TRBV10-3|TRBD2|TRBJ2-7|-
TGTGCCATCAACATCGGGGGGAACACCGGGGAGCAGTACTTC
CAINIGGNTGEQYF
>TRBV28|TRBD1|TRBJ2-7|-
TGTGCCAGCAGTCCGAGCGGGACAGGGTACTCCTACGAGCAGTACTTC
CASSPSGTGYSYEQYF
>TRBV24-1|TRBD2|TRBJ2-7|-
TGTGCCACCAGTGATTCGGGAGGGGCCCGGGAGCAGTACTTC
CATSDSGGAREQYF
>TRBV20-1|TRBD1|TRBJ2-7|-
TGCAGTGCCCCAACAGGGGGCCGGCAGTACTTC
CSAPTGGRQYF
>TRBV11-2|-|TRBJ2-7|many
TGTGCCAGCAGCTTCGGGACGAACTACGAGCAGTACTTC
CASSFGTNYEQYF
>TRBV4-1|TRBD1|TRBJ2-7|few
TGCGCCAGCAGCCGGGACAGGGGGGTATACTACGAGCAGTACTTC
CASSRDRGVYYEQYF
>TRBV24-1|-|TRBJ1-2|-
TGTGCCACCAGTGACCCCTCCGGGAACTATGGCTACACCTTC
CATSDPSGNYGYTF
>TRBV19|-|TRBJ1-1|-
TGTGCCAGTAAAGTGAACACTGAAGCTTTCTTT
CASKVNTEAFF
>TRBV6-5|TRBD1|TRBJ1-1|-
TGTGCCAGCAGTTACTCGACAGGGGGTGAAGCTTTCTTT
CASSYSTGGEAFF